This is a list of T cell receptor beta chains from one sample in a study of graft-versus-host responses after intestinal transplantation. Sequenced by immunoSEQ multiplex PCR; TCRdb stores in-frame clones only, minus some. The sample carries 13,000 or so clones, 74% recorded once. Sequencing used ileum tissue, obtained 16 days after intestinal transplant. These TCRs come from a human patient who received an intestinal transplant, so some T cells may come from the graft donor. Both conserved end residues are trimmed from each CDR3. Each record gives: V gene, D gene, J gene, CDR3 protein. A D gene is named only where the DNA matches it firmly.

TRBV30	-	TRBJ2-3	AWTSLTGTDTQY
TRBV7-9	TRBD1	TRBJ2-6	ASSPQQGTSSGANVLT
TRBV5-1	TRBD2	TRBJ2-7	ASSLETSGPYEQY
TRBV9	-	TRBJ2-1	ASSVDLRNEQF
TRBV16	TRBD1	TRBJ1-2	ASSRDTGGYGYT
TRBV19	-	TRBJ2-1	ASRSGYNEQF
TRBV2	TRBD2	TRBJ2-3	ASSPSGLAGATDTQY
TRBV5-5	TRBD2	TRBJ2-3	ASSLGATSGHPAGTDTQY
TRBV29-1	-	TRBJ2-6	SVEDYSSGANVLT
TRBV5-6	-	TRBJ2-7	ASSLVPFSYEQY
TRBV7-8	-	TRBJ2-7	ASSAGQYFYEQY
TRBV30	-	TRBJ2-5	AWSRFGPGMRGTQY
TRBV6-5	TRBD2	TRBJ2-1	ASSYASGSWNEQF
TRBV28	TRBD2	TRBJ2-7	ASSSLRLAGRPYEQY
TRBV14	TRBD1	TRBJ2-1	ASSPRQGTYNEQF
TRBV6-5	-	TRBJ1-1	ASKRTVDNTEAF
TRBV27	-	TRBJ2-1	ASSSGTLNEQF
TRBV27	TRBD1	TRBJ1-1	ASSFGTGEGAF
TRBV6-1	-	TRBJ2-7	ASSEAPLYEQY
TRBV29-1	-	TRBJ1-1	SVNVRGWNTEAF
TRBV9	TRBD2	TRBJ2-1	ASSSGTSGSSYNEQF
TRBV15	-	TRBJ2-1	ATSRRLSEQF
TRBV19	TRBD1	TRBJ2-2	ASSPWTGITGELF
TRBV9	-	TRBJ2-7	ASSVDNSYEQY
TRBV2	-	TRBJ1-5	ASSEGQGYQPQH